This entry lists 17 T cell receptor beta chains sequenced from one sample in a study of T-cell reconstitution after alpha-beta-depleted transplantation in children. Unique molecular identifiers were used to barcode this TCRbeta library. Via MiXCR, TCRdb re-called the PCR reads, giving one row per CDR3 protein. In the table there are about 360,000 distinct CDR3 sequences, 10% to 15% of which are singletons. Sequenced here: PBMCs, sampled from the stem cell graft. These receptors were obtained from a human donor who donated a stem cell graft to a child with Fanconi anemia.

CDR3 residues: CAVTRLSETQYF. The CDR3 coding sequence is TGTGCCGTGACCAGGCTCTCGGAGACCCAGTACTTC. The chain employs TRBV30 and TRBJ2-5; unclear D gene. CDR3 size: 12 residues. V lost 8 bases to trimming and J lost 5 bases, with 15 bases between them. Germline values: CDR1 GTSNPN, CDR2 SVGIG (reference sequence).

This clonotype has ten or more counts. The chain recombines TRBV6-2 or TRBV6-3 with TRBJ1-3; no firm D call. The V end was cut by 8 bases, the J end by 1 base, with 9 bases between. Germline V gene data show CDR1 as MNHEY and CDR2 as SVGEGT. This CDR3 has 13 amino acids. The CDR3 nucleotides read TGTGCCAGCCAGACCTCTTCTGGAAACACCATATATTTT. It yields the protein CASQTSSGNTIYF.

CDR3 sequence (DNA): TGCAGTGCTAGTCCCTACAGGGCCGGGGCCAACGTCCTGACTTTC. This gives the protein CSASPYRAGANVLTF. The V and J genes are TRBV20-1 and TRBJ2-6, with D perhaps TRBD1 (6 bases). The CDR3 spans 15 residues. The V gene's germline CDR1 is DFQATT and CDR2 SNEGSKA (reference sequence). V was shortened by 3 bases and J by 4 bases, with 13 bases between the two germline ends.

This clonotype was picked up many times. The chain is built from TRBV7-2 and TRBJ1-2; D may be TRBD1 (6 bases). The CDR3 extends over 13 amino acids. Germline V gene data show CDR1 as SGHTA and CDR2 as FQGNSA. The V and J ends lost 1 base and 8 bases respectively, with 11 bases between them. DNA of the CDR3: TGTGCCAGCAGCTTAGGAGGGGGGTGGGGCTACACCTTC. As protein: CASSLGGGWGYTF. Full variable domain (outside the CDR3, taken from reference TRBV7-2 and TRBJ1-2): GAGVSQSPSNKVTEKGKDVELRCDPISGHTALYWYRQSLGQGLEFLIYFQGNSAPDKSGLPSDRFSAERTGGSVSTLTIQRTQQEDSAVYLCASSLGGGWGYTFGSGTRLTVV.

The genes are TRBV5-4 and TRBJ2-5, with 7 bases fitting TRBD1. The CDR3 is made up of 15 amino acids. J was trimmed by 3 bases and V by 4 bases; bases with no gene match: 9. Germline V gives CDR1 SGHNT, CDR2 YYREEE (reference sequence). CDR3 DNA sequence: TGTGCCAGCAGCACCGCCGGGACAGCTAAAGAGACCCAGTACTTC. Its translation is CASSTAGTAKETQYF.

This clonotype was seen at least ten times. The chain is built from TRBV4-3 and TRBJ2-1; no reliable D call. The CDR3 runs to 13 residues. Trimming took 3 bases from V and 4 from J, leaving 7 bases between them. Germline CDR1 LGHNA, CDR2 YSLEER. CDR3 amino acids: CASSQVVYNEQFF. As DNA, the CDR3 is TGCGCCAGCAGCCAGGTCGTTTACAATGAGCAGTTCTTC.

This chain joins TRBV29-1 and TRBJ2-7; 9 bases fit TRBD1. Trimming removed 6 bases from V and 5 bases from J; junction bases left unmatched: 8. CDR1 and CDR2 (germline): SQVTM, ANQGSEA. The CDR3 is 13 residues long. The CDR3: CSVIGQGLDEQYF. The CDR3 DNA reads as TGCAGCGTGATTGGACAGGGGTTGGACGAGCAGTACTTC.

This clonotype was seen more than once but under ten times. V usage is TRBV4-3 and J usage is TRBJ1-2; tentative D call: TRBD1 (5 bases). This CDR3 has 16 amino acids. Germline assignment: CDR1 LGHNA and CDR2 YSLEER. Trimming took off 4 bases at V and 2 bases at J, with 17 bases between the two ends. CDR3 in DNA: TGCGCCAGCAGCCCCACCGGCGGAGGGACGAACTATGGCTACACCTTC. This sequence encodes CASSPTGGGTNYGYTF.

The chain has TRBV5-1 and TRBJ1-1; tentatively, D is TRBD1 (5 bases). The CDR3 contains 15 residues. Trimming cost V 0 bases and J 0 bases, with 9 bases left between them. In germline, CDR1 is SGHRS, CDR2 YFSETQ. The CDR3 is CASSLEGSLNTEAFF. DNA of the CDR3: TGCGCCAGCAGCTTGGAGGGGTCCTTGAACACTGAAGCTTTCTTT.

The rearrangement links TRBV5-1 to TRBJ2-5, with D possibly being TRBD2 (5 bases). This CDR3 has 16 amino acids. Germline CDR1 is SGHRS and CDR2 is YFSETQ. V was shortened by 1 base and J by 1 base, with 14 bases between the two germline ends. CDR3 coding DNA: TGCGCCAGCAGCTTGAACCCCAGCGGAGGCCAAGAGACCCAGTACTTC. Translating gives CASSLNPSGGQETQYF.

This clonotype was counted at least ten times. The CDR3 here is CASTGMNTGELFF. The CDR3 nucleotides are TGTGCCAGCACCGGAATGAACACCGGGGAGCTGTTTTTT. The gene calls are TRBV2 and TRBJ2-2, with D unresolved. The CDR3 length is 13 residues. CDR1 SNHLY and CDR2 FYNNEI come from the germline V gene. Trimming left V 7 bases short and J 1 base short, with 7 bases between.

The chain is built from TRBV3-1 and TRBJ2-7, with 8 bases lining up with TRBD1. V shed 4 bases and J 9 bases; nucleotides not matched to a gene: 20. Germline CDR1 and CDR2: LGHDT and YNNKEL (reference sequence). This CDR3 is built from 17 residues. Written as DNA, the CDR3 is TGTGCCAGCAGCCCTACCTCCTCATGGACAGGGATCTTTAGGCAGTACTTC. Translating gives CASSPTSSWTGIFRQYF.

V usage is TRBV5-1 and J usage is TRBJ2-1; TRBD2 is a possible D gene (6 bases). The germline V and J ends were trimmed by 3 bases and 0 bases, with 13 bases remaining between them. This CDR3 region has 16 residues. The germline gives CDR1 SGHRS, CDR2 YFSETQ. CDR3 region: CASSSLGGISYNEQFF. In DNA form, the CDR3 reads TGCGCCAGCAGCTCCCTCGGGGGAATCTCCTACAATGAGCAGTTCTTC.

CDR3 DNA sequence: TGCAGCGTGGACAGGGGTGGGATCGGAGATACGCAGTATTTT. It translates to CSVDRGGIGDTQYF. This sequence joins TRBV29-1 and TRBJ2-3, with 9 bases identical to TRBD1. CDR3 length: 14 amino acids. J lost 5 bases, V lost 6 bases, and 9 bases had no gene match. Germline-derived CDR1 and CDR2 are SQVTM and ANQGSEA.

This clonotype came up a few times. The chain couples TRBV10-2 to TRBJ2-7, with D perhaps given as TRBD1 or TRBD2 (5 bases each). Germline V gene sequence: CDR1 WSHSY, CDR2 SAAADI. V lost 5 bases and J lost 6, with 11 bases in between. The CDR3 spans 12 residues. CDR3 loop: CASSLGVSEQYV. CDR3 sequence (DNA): TGCGCCAGCAGTCTGGGGGTGAGCGAGCAGTACGTC.

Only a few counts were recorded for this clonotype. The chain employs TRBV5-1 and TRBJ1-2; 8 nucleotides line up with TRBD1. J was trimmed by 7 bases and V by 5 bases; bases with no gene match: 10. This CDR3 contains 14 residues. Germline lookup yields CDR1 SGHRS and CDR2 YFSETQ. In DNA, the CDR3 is TGCGCCAGCAGAAACCCCAGGGGGCAGGGTGGCTACACCTTC. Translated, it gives CASRNPRGQGGYTF. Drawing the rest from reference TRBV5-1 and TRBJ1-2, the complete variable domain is KAGVTQTPRYLIKTRGQQVTLSCSPISGHRSVSWYQQTPGQGLQFLFEYFSETQRNKGNFPGRFSGRQFSNSRSEMNVSTLELGDSALYLCASRNPRGQGGYTFGSGTRLTVV.

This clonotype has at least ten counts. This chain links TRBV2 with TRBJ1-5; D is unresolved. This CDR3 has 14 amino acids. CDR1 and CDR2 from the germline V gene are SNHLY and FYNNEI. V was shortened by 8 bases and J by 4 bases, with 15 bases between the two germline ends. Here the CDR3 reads CASRPNTVNQPQHF. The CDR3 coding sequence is TGTGCCAGCCGGCCTAACACTGTGAATCAGCCCCAGCATTTT.